These T cell receptor beta chains were read from a single sample in a study of response to subunit inactivated influenza vaccine. From the RT-PCR reads, TCRdb called clonotypes with MiXCR, one entry per CDR3 protein. The table includes hundreds of thousands of distinct CDR3 sequences, around 13% detected once. The sequencing here drew on PBMCs from blood, taken 14 days before vaccination. Source of these receptors: a man aged 45-65 years who received an inactivated influenza vaccine. Each CDR3 is given with its conserved first and last residue. D genes are given only for firm matches. Clone size is stated in some rows and not others, as once, few, many or a class when expanded.

CDR3 DNA: TGTGCCAGCAGCGCCCCGGGGGCGCTGGAACCCGGGGAGCTGTTTTTT; CDR3 protein: CASSAPGALEPGELFF; V gene: TRBV7-9; clone size: few; D gene: NA; J gene: TRBJ2-2
CDR3 DNA: TGTGCCAGCCAAGGACGGGCGGGGGGGCTGGAGACCCAGTACTTC; CDR3 protein: CASQGRAGGLETQYF; V gene: TRBV4-2; clone size: NA; D gene: TRBD2; J gene: TRBJ2-5
CDR3 DNA: TGTGCCAGCAGTTTAGGCTCTAGCGGGAGGTACAATGAGCAGTTCTTC; CDR3 protein: CASSLGSSGRYNEQFF; V gene: TRBV27; clone size: many; D gene: TRBD2; J gene: TRBJ2-1
CDR3 DNA: TGTGCCAGCAGCCCCTACTCAGGGGGTCCTACCGGGGAGCTGTTTTTT; CDR3 protein: CASSPYSGGPTGELFF; V gene: TRBV7-9; clone size: few; D gene: TRBD1; J gene: TRBJ2-2
CDR3 DNA: TGCAGCGTCCTGGGGCCGGGAGGCGAGCAGTACTTC; CDR3 protein: CSVLGPGGEQYF; V gene: TRBV29-1; clone size: few; D gene: TRBD2; J gene: TRBJ2-7
CDR3 DNA: TGTGCCAGCAGTACCGGAAGCTCTGGGGCCAACGTCCTGACTTTC; CDR3 protein: CASSTGSSGANVLTF; V gene: TRBV11-2; clone size: many; D gene: NA; J gene: TRBJ2-6
CDR3 DNA: TGCAGTGCTAGAGAGGGGGGGGCCAAGGATACGCAGTATTTT; CDR3 protein: CSAREGGAKDTQYF; V gene: TRBV20-1; clone size: NA; D gene: NA; J gene: TRBJ2-3
CDR3 DNA: TGTGCCAGCAGTTCCGGACAGGGCACAACGCCGGAGTACTTC; CDR3 protein: CASSSGQGTTPEYF; V gene: TRBV28; clone size: NA; D gene: TRBD1; J gene: TRBJ2-7
CDR3 DNA: TGCGCCAGCAGCTTGATGGGGGGACCAAACACTGAAGCTTTCTTT; CDR3 protein: CASSLMGGPNTEAFF; V gene: TRBV5-1; clone size: NA; D gene: NA; J gene: TRBJ1-1
CDR3 DNA: TGTGCCAGCAGTCACGAGGGAAACCAAGAGACCCAGTACTTC; CDR3 protein: CASSHEGNQETQYF; V gene: TRBV2; clone size: NA; D gene: NA; J gene: TRBJ2-5
CDR3 DNA: TGTGCCAGCAGCCTTTACGGGCCCAACACCGGGGAGCTGTTTTTT; CDR3 protein: CASSLYGPNTGELFF; V gene: TRBV7-9; clone size: few; D gene: NA; J gene: TRBJ2-2
CDR3 DNA: TGTGCCAGCAGCACCCAGGGCTCATCCTACGAGCAGTACTTC; CDR3 protein: CASSTQGSSYEQYF; V gene: TRBV5-8; clone size: NA; D gene: NA; J gene: TRBJ2-7
CDR3 DNA: TGCAGCGTTGATTTGAGCGGGAGGGCCATAAATGAGCAGTTCTTC; CDR3 protein: CSVDLSGRAINEQFF; V gene: TRBV29-1; clone size: many; D gene: TRBD2; J gene: TRBJ2-1
CDR3 DNA: TGTGCCAGCAGATTATTTGGGGTTCAGCCCCAGCATTTT; CDR3 protein: CASRLFGVQPQHF; V gene: TRBV28; clone size: few; D gene: NA; J gene: TRBJ1-5
CDR3 DNA: TGCAGTGCTAGCGGACTAGCGGACTACGAGCAGTACTTC; CDR3 protein: CSASGLADYEQYF; V gene: TRBV20-1; clone size: NA; D gene: TRBD2; J gene: TRBJ2-7
CDR3 DNA: TGCGCCAGCAGCCAACCGGACAGGGAGAATTCACCCCTCCACTTT; CDR3 protein: CASSQPDRENSPLHF; V gene: TRBV4-1; clone size: many; D gene: TRBD1; J gene: TRBJ1-6
CDR3 DNA: TGCAGTGCTAGAGATCAGGCCAGGGGGAATGAGCAGTTCTTC; CDR3 protein: CSARDQARGNEQFF; V gene: TRBV20-1; clone size: NA; D gene: TRBD1; J gene: TRBJ2-1
CDR3 DNA: TGTGCCAGCAGGGTACAGGGGTTCGCTGAAGCTTTCTTT; CDR3 protein: CASRVQGFAEAFF; V gene: TRBV6-6; clone size: many; D gene: TRBD1; J gene: TRBJ1-1
CDR3 DNA: TGCAGTGCTAGCAGGACCAGCCTCGGGAATGAGCAGTTCTTC; CDR3 protein: CSASRTSLGNEQFF; V gene: TRBV20-1; clone size: few; D gene: NA; J gene: TRBJ2-1
CDR3 DNA: TGTGCCAGCAGCGCTCCGTACAATGAGCAGTTCTTC; CDR3 protein: CASSAPYNEQFF; V gene: TRBV7-2; clone size: few; D gene: NA; J gene: TRBJ2-1
CDR3 DNA: TGCGCCAGCAGCCGGGGACTAGCGGGGTACCCTTACGAGCAGTACTTC; CDR3 protein: CASSRGLAGYPYEQYF; V gene: TRBV4-3; clone size: NA; D gene: TRBD2; J gene: TRBJ2-7
CDR3 DNA: TGTGCCAGCAGCTTAGAGGCTAACGGGGAGCAGTTCTTC; CDR3 protein: CASSLEANGEQFF; V gene: TRBV7-6; clone size: NA; D gene: NA; J gene: TRBJ2-1
CDR3 DNA: TGCAGTGCCGCCTCCCTGCGGGGCGTCTACGAGCAGTACTTC; CDR3 protein: CSAASLRGVYEQYF; V gene: TRBV20-1; clone size: few; D gene: NA; J gene: TRBJ2-7
CDR3 DNA: TGTGCCAGCAGCGTAGGAAGCGGGGGATCCTACGAGCAGTACTTC; CDR3 protein: CASSVGSGGSYEQYF; V gene: TRBV9; clone size: few; D gene: TRBD2; J gene: TRBJ2-7
CDR3 DNA: TGTGCCAGCAGCAATGATACGACAGGGGGACCAAACACCGGGGAGCTGTTTTTT; CDR3 protein: CASSNDTTGGPNTGELFF; V gene: TRBV21-1; clone size: NA; D gene: NA; J gene: TRBJ2-2
CDR3 DNA: TGTGCCAGCAGTGACAGGGGGGGGAGAGAGACCCAGTACTTC; CDR3 protein: CASSDRGGRETQYF; V gene: TRBV2; clone size: few; D gene: NA; J gene: TRBJ2-5
CDR3 DNA: TGCGCCAGCAGCTTGGACAGCCAATCCTACAATGAGCAGTTCTTC; CDR3 protein: CASSLDSQSYNEQFF; V gene: TRBV5-1; clone size: NA; D gene: NA; J gene: TRBJ2-1
CDR3 DNA: TGTGCCAGACCGAGGCAGAGCACAGATACGCAGTATTTT; CDR3 protein: CARPRQSTDTQYF; V gene: TRBV9; clone size: few; D gene: NA; J gene: TRBJ2-3
CDR3 DNA: TGCGCCAGCAGCTCCCGATCGGGGGTACATTCACCCCTCCACTTT; CDR3 protein: CASSSRSGVHSPLHF; V gene: TRBV5-1; clone size: NA; D gene: NA; J gene: TRBJ1-6
CDR3 DNA: TGTGCCAGCAGCCAAGAAATCTCCGACACAGATACGCAGTATTTT; CDR3 protein: CASSQEISDTDTQYF; V gene: TRBV4-2; clone size: few; D gene: NA; J gene: TRBJ2-3
CDR3 DNA: TGTGCCAGCAGTTTATCCCCAGGGAGTGACACCGGGGAGCTGTTTTTT; CDR3 protein: CASSLSPGSDTGELFF; V gene: TRBV28; clone size: NA; D gene: NA; J gene: TRBJ2-2
CDR3 DNA: TGCAGTGCCGACTCCCAGGGACCCTACAATGAGCAGTTCTTC; CDR3 protein: CSADSQGPYNEQFF; V gene: TRBV20-1; clone size: NA; D gene: NA; J gene: TRBJ2-1
CDR3 DNA: TGCGCCAGCAGCTTGGGAACAGGGGGCCGAACTGAAGCTTTCTTT; CDR3 protein: CASSLGTGGRTEAFF; V gene: TRBV5-1; clone size: NA; D gene: TRBD1; J gene: TRBJ1-1